The 5 T cell receptor beta chains in this list originate from one sample, sequenced in a study of low-dose radiotherapy and immunotherapy resistance in tumors. Covering alpha and beta chains, TRAV- and TRBV-specific primers were used for the first-strand cDNA. It was with a constant-region primer and a V-primer adapter that TCRs were amplified over around 18 PCR cycles. TCRdb re-derived calls from the reads in MiXCR, one entry per CDR3 protein. The data hold roughly 7,300 distinct CDR3 sequences, with 80% to 90% observed a single time. The receptors shown here come from a human donor with advanced metastatic prostate, ovarian, gallbladder or colorectal cancer (not recorded which). This table probably holds off-target reads from a library built for another chain.

The chain links TRBV11-2 to TRBJ2-5, with D possibly called TRBD1 or TRBD2 (5 bases each). Trimming shortened V by 4 bases and J by 0 bases, and 12 bases separated the two germline ends. Germline V lookup: CDR1 SGHAT, CDR2 FQNNGV. CDR3 length: 15 amino acids. CDR3 in amino acids: CASSSGPRDQETQYF. CDR3 bases: TGTGCCAGCAGCTCGGGACCCAGAGACCAAGAGACCCAGTACTTC.

The rearrangement joins TRBV10-1 to TRBJ2-5; 9 bases are shared with TRBD1. V dropped 2 bases and J dropped 5; count of bases not matched to a gene: 6. The CDR3 runs to 15 residues. In germline, CDR1 is WNHNN, CDR2 SYGVQD (reference sequence). The CDR3 protein is CASSERGQGLETQYF. CDR3 coding DNA: TGCGCCAGCAGTGAGCGAGGACAGGGGTTGGAGACCCAGTACTTC.

The chain recombines TRBV6-1 with TRBJ2-2; TRBD2 aligns across 8 bases. J was trimmed by 2 bases and V by 6 bases; bases with no gene match: 14. The CDR3 covers 18 residues. Germline V gives CDR1 MNHNS, CDR2 SASEGT. The CDR3 sequence: CASREPGLVGPNTGELFF. As DNA, the CDR3 is TGTGCCAGCAGAGAGCCGGGACTAGTGGGACCCAACACCGGGGAGCTGTTTTTT.

CDR3 loop: CASSWVAGGWNEQFF. The CDR3 coding sequence is TGTGCCAGCAGTTGGGTAGCGGGGGGGTGGAATGAGCAGTTCTTC. The chain employs TRBV28 and TRBJ2-1; 11 bases line up with TRBD2. J lost 7 bases, V lost 4 bases, and 6 bases had no gene match. This CDR3 spans 15 amino acids. Germline V gene lookup returns CDR1 MDHEN and CDR2 SYDVKM. The variable domain in full, with the rest retrieved from reference TRBV28 and TRBJ2-1, is DVKVTQSSRYLVKRTGEKVFLECVQDMDHENMFWYRQDPGLGLRLIYFSYDVKMKEKGDIPEGYSVSREKKERFSLILESASTNQTSMYLCASSWVAGGWNEQFFGPGTRLTVL.

The chain joins TRBV29-1 to TRBJ2-1, with 11 bases that match TRBD2. Germline V lookup: CDR1 SQVTM, CDR2 ANQGSEA. The CDR3 is 15 residues long. V was pared by 3 bases and J by 4 bases, with 5 bases of the junction left unmatched. The CDR3 sequence is CSVEIGTSGYNEQFF. The CDR3 DNA sequence: TGCAGCGTTGAGATCGGGACTAGCGGTTACAATGAGCAGTTCTTC.